These T cell receptor beta chains were read from a single sample in a study of long-term antiretroviral therapy in people with HIV. Sequencing was performed with immunoSEQ multiplex PCR; in TCRdb, only in-frame clones are kept and a portion is missing. The table records 16,000 or so clones, more than 75% of them present only once. The source material was unsorted PBMCs, sampled 0.7 years before starting antiretroviral therapy. The origin of the receptors is a man aged 50 to 60 with HIV. CDR3s include the opening cysteine and the closing phenylalanine or tryptophan. A D gene is named only where the DNA matches it firmly. The listing skips clone size in some rows; elsewhere it reads once, few, many or a size class.

CDR3 DNA	CDR3 protein	V gene	J gene	clone size	D gene
TGTGCCAGCAGCAGACTAGCGGGAGGGACCTATACGCAGTATTTT	CASSRLAGGTYTQYF	TRBV11-1	TRBJ2-3	NA	TRBD2
TGTGCCAGCAGTGAGTTCCGGGACAGGGACGATCAGCAGCCCCAGCATTTT	CASSEFRDRDDQQPQHF	TRBV6-1	TRBJ1-5	NA	TRBD1
TGTGCCAGCAGCGTAGTGGGACTAGCGGGGTACAATGAGCAGTTCTTC	CASSVVGLAGYNEQFF	TRBV9	TRBJ2-1	NA	TRBD2
TGCAGCGTTGAAGCTACTCCTACAACAGATACGCAGTATTTT	CSVEATPTTDTQYF	TRBV29-1	TRBJ2-3	NA	NA
TGTGCCAGCTCACCTGCGCGGGATGCCGGAAACACCATATATTTT	CASSPARDAGNTIYF	TRBV18	TRBJ1-3	NA	NA
TGTGCCAGCAGAAGCGGACTAGCGGACTCCTACGAGCAGTACTTC	CASRSGLADSYEQYF	TRBV7-6	TRBJ2-7	NA	TRBD2
TGTGCCAGCAGTGAAGGTCGGCCCCCCTATGGCTACACCTTC	CASSEGRPPYGYTF	TRBV6-1	TRBJ1-2	NA	NA
TGCAGCGTTGCGGGACTAGCGGGAGGGAAGATGAGCTCCTACAATGAGCAGTTCTTC	CSVAGLAGGKMSSYNEQFF	TRBV29-1	TRBJ2-1	once	TRBD2
TGTGCCAGCAGTTTCGGGGTCTCAAGCTCCTATAATTCACCCCTCCACTTT	CASSFGVSSSYNSPLHF	TRBV28	TRBJ1-6	NA	NA
TGTGCCATCAGTGGCGGCAGGGAAAGGCGACTACGCGAGCAGTACTTC	CAISGGRERRLREQYF	TRBV10-3	TRBJ2-7	NA	NA
TGTGCCAGCAGCGTAGGGAGAGCGAGGACTGAAGCTTTCTTT	CASSVGRARTEAFF	TRBV9	TRBJ1-1	NA	NA
TGTGCCAGCAGCCTAGTAAGGGGGCAGAACTCTGGGGCCAACGTCCTGACTTTC	CASSLVRGQNSGANVLTF	TRBV11-2	TRBJ2-6	NA	TRBD1
TGTGCCAGCAATCACATCGGGGACCCTGAAAAACTGTTTTTT	CASNHIGDPEKLFF	TRBV27	TRBJ1-4	few	NA
TGTGCCACCAGCAGAGCCAGGGCCGGCTATGGCTACACCTTC	CATSRARAGYGYTF	TRBV15	TRBJ1-2	NA	NA
TGTGCCAGCAGTGACCCGGGACAGGCGAACACTGAAGCTTTCTTT	CASSDPGQANTEAFF	TRBV25-1	TRBJ1-1	NA	TRBD1
TGTGCCACCAGCAGGACGAGCAACCCGGTCACAGATACGCAGTATTTT	CATSRTSNPVTDTQYF	TRBV15	TRBJ2-3	NA	NA
TGTGCCAGCAGCGCTGGACAGGGGGCCGGGGAGCTGTTTTTT	CASSAGQGAGELFF	TRBV9	TRBJ2-2	NA	TRBD1